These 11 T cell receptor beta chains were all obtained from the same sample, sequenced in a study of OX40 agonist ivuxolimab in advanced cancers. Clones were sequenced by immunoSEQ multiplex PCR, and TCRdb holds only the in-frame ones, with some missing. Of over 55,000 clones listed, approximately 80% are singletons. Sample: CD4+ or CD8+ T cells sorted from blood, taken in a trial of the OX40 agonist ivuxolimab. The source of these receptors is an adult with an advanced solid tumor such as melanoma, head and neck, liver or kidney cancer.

CDR3 sequence: CAWSVAQGAQAKLFF. The CDR3 DNA reads TGTGCCTGGAGTGTAGCCCAGGGGGCGCAAGCAAAACTGTTTTTT. This sequence joins TRBV30 and TRBJ1-4; 8 bases agree with TRBD1. With 0 bases clipped from V and 10 bases from J, the junction kept 10 bases outside the gene matches. The CDR3 loop spans 15 amino acids. The germline V gene has CDR1 GTSNPN and CDR2 SVGIG (reference sequence). The full variable domain, completed using reference TRBV30 and TRBJ1-4, is SQTIHQWPATLVQPVGSPLSLECTVEGTSNPNLYWYRQAAGRGLQLLFYSVGIGQISSEVPQNLSASRPQDRQFILSSKKLLLSDSGFYLCAWSVAQGAQAKLFFGSGTQLSVL.

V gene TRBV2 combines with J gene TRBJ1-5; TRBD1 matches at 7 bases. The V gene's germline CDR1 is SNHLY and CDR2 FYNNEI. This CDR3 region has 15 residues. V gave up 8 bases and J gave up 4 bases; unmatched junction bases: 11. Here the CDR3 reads CASGELPGQNQPQHF. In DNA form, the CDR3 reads TGTGCCAGCGGGGAGCTACCGGGACAGAATCAGCCCCAGCATTTT.

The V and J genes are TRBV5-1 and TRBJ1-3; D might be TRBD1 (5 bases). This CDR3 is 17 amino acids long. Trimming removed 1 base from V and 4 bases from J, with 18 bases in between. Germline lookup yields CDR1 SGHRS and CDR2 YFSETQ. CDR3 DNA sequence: TGCGCCAGCAGCTTGACCGGGGGTGGAGGGTCCGGAAACACCATATATTTT. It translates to CASSLTGGGGSGNTIYF.

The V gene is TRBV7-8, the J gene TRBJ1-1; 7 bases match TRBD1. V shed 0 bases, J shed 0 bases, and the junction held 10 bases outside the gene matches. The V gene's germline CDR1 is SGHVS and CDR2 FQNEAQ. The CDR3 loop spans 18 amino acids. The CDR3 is CASSLALGTGAVNTEAFF. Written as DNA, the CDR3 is TGTGCCAGCAGCTTAGCCTTGGGCACAGGGGCGGTGAACACTGAAGCTTTCTTT.

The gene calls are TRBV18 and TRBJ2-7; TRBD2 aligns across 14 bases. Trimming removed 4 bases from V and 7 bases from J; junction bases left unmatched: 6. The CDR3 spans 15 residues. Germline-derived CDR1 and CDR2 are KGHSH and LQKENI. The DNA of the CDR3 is TGTGCCAGCTCACTAGGGACTAGCGGGAGCGGAGAGCAGTACTTC. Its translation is CASSLGTSGSGEQYF.

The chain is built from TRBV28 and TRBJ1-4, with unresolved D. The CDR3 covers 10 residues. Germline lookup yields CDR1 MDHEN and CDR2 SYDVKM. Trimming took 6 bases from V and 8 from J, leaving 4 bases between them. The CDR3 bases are TGTGCCAGCAGGAGAGAAAAACTGTTTTTT. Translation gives CASRREKLFF.

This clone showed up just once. CDR3 sequence reads: CASIGTNNEKLFF. The CDR3 DNA reads TGTGCCAGCATCGGGACAAATAATGAAAAACTGTTTTTT. This chain uses TRBV28 with TRBJ1-4; the D gene is possibly TRBD1 (6 bases). CDR3 length: 13 residues. CDR1 and CDR2 (germline): MDHEN, SYDVKM. Deletions cut 7 bases from V and 4 bases from J, with 10 bases between.

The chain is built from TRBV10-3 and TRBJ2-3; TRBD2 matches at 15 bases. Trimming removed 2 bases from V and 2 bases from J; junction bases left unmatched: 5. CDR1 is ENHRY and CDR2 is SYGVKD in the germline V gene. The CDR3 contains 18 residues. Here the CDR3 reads CAISERGTSGGHTDTQYF. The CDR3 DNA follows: TGTGCCATCAGTGAGCGAGGGACTAGCGGGGGGCACACAGATACGCAGTATTTT.

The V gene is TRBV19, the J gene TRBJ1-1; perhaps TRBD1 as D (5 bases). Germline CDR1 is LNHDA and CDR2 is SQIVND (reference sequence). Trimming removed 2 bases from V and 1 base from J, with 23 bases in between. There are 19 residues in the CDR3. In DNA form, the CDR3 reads TGTGCCAGTAGTATATGGTCGGGGGTCCCCCGAGATGAGAACACTGAAGCTTTCTTT. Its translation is CASSIWSGVPRDENTEAFF.

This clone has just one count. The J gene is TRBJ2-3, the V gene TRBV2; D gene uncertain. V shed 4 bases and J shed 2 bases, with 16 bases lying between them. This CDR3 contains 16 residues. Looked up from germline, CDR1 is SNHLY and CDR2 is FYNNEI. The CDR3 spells CASSGLGRELTDTQYF. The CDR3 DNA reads TGTGCCAGCAGTGGACTCGGTAGAGAACTCACAGATACGCAGTATTTT.

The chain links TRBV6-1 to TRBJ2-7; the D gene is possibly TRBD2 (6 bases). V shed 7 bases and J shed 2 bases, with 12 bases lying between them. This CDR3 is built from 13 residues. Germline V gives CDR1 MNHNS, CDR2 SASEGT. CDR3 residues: CASMSGRTYEQYF. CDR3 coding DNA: TGTGCCAGCATGAGCGGGCGCACCTACGAGCAGTACTTC.